Listed below are T cell receptor beta chains from one sample, sequenced in a study. TCRdb ran MiXCR on the 5' RACE reads and lists one entry per CDR3 protein. The sample lists 60,000 to 65,000 distinct CDR3 sequences, 30% occurring once. The sample consisted of tumor-infiltrating naive CD4+ T cells sorted from the breast tumor. The receptors stem from a female donor with breast cancer. Both conserved end residues are part of each CDR3. D genes are given only for firm matches. Not every row has a clone size; where given, it reads once, few, many or a size class.

>TRBJ2-7|TRBD2|TRBV7-6|many
CASSLRASGSYEQYF
TGTGCCAGCAGTTTAAGGGCTAGCGGCTCCTACGAGCAGTACTTC
>TRBJ2-3|.|TRBV7-2|.
CASSSSNSWGDTQYF
TGTGCCAGCAGCTCATCTAACTCCTGGGGGGATACGCAGTATTTT
>TRBJ2-7|TRBD2|TRBV20-1|.
CSARVARLAGDEQYF
TGCAGTGCTAGAGTGGCCCGACTAGCGGGAGACGAGCAGTACTTC
>TRBJ2-2|TRBD1|TRBV5-1|.
CASSHRTGDNTGELFF
TGCGCCAGCAGCCATCGGACAGGGGACAACACCGGGGAGCTGTTTTTT
>TRBJ2-1|TRBD1|TRBV30|few
CAWRIIGTGGNNEQFF
TGTGCCTGGAGGATTATCGGGACAGGGGGAAACAATGAGCAGTTCTTC
>TRBJ2-1|.|TRBV12-3/TRBV12-4|.
CASDFSYNELFF
TGTGCCAGCGATTTCTCCTACAATGAGCTGTTCTTC
>TRBJ2-7|TRBD1|TRBV7-2|.
CASSPEPPGQGKGEQYF
TGTGCCAGCAGCCCGGAGCCTCCGGGACAGGGGAAGGGAGAGCAGTACTTC
>TRBJ2-3|.|TRBV11-2|.
CASNPSGARQTDTQYF
TGTGCCAGCAACCCCTCGGGTGCCCGCCAGACAGATACGCAGTATTTT
>TRBJ2-7|.|TRBV15|.
CATSRDRGLQYF
TGTGCCACCAGCAGAGATCGAGGTTTGCAGTACTTC
>TRBJ1-4|TRBD1|TRBV4-1|few
CASSQGDRGGGEKLFF
TGCGCCAGCAGCCAAGGGGACCGAGGGGGCGGTGAAAAACTGTTTTTT
>TRBJ2-7|.|TRBV4-2|many
CASSQDRASYEQYF
TGTGCCAGCAGCCAAGATCGGGCAAGCTACGAGCAGTACTTC
>TRBJ1-6|.|TRBV6-1|.
CASRGDHYNTPLHF
TGTGCCAGCAGGGGGGACCACTATAATACACCCCTCCACTTT
>TRBJ2-5|.|TRBV20-1|.
CSAIGGNQETQYF
TGCAGTGCGATAGGCGGAAACCAAGAGACCCAGTACTTC
>TRBJ2-5|.|TRBV9|.
CASSPNGETQYF
TGTGCCAGCAGTCCGAACGGGGAGACCCAGTACTTC
>TRBJ2-2|TRBD2|TRBV4-1|.
CASSQAGGRIGELFF
TGCGCCAGCAGCCAAGCGGGGGGGAGGATCGGGGAGCTGTTTTTT
>TRBJ1-1|.|TRBV4-3|.
CASSQGPVTEAFF
TGTGCCAGCAGCCAAGGCCCCGTCACTGAAGCTTTCTTT
>TRBJ1-1|.|TRBV6-1|few
CASSEGRPRTEAFF
TGTGCCAGCAGTGAAGGGCGGCCGCGGACTGAAGCTTTCTTT
>TRBJ2-7|TRBD2|TRBV7-2|.
CASSVPTSGRANSYEQYF
TGTGCCAGCAGCGTCCCGACTAGCGGGAGGGCAAACTCCTACGAGCAGTACTTC
>TRBJ2-7|TRBD2|TRBV2|.
CASSEARGRLQQYF
TGTGCCAGCAGTGAAGCTCGCGGGAGGCTCCAGCAGTACTTC
>TRBJ2-2|.|TRBV19|.
CASSIAQSTGELFF
TGTGCCAGTAGTATAGCTCAGAGCACCGGGGAGCTGTTTTTT
>TRBJ2-4|TRBD1|TRBV20-1|many
CSARDRRDIQYF
TGCAGTGCTCGGGACAGAAGGGACATTCAGTACTTC
>TRBJ2-1|.|TRBV5-1|.
CTSSLEAQGSEQFF
TGCACCAGCAGCTTGGAAGCGCAGGGGAGTGAGCAGTTCTTC
>TRBJ2-1|TRBD2|TRBV6-2/TRBV6-3|.
CASSSGGRALGVEQFF
TGTGCCAGCAGTTCAGGAGGGAGGGCCCTCGGGGTTGAGCAGTTCTTC
>TRBJ1-5|.|TRBV11-2|.
CASSYGDSPYQPQHF
TGTGCCAGCAGCTACGGGGACTCCCCATATCAGCCCCAGCATTTT
>TRBJ2-7|.|TRBV10-1|.
CAIELYEQYF
TGCGCCATAGAGTTATACGAGCAGTACTTC
>TRBJ2-3|.|TRBV7-2|.
CTSSFWGVTDTQYF
TGTACCAGCAGCTTTTGGGGAGTCACAGATACGCAGTATTTT
>TRBJ2-4|.|TRBV11-3|few
CASSLLAGTLAKNIQYF
TGTGCCAGCAGCTTATTGGCAGGGACTCTAGCCAAAAACATTCAGTACTTC
>TRBJ1-4|TRBD1|TRBV30|once
CAWSGGGQGKKLFF
TGTGCCTGGAGTGGAGGAGGACAGGGGAAAAAACTGTTTTTT
>TRBJ2-7|TRBD1|TRBV6-5|.
CASSLGQGFDEQYF
TGTGCCAGCTCACTAGGACAGGGTTTCGACGAGCAGTACTTC
>TRBJ2-1|.|TRBV2|few
CASNAGDGGGEQFF
TGTGCCAGCAATGCAGGGGACGGTGGCGGTGAGCAGTTCTTC
>TRBJ2-1|.|TRBV29-1|.
CSVAVGLAKFF
TGCAGCGTCGCCGTCGGGCTAGCCAAATTCTTC
>TRBJ2-6|TRBD1|TRBV6-2/TRBV6-3|many
CASSLRDRRSGANVLTF
TGTGCCAGCAGTTTGCGGGACAGGCGCTCTGGGGCCAACGTCCTGACTTTC
>TRBJ2-5|.|TRBV12-3/TRBV12-4|few
CASSFRSRLETQYF
TGTGCCAGCAGTTTTCGCTCGCGATTAGAGACCCAGTACTTC
>TRBJ2-1|TRBD1|TRBV9|few
CASNVDRDNEQFF
TGTGCCAGCAACGTGGACAGGGACAATGAGCAGTTCTTC
>TRBJ2-3|TRBD1|TRBV18|.
CASSPGSGGSTDTQYF
TGTGCCAGCTCACCAGGGTCAGGGGGAAGCACAGATACGCAGTATTTT
>TRBJ2-7|TRBD2|TRBV30|.
CAWSDQRGYEQYF
TGTGCCTGGAGTGACCAGCGGGGCTACGAGCAGTACTTC
>TRBJ2-2|.|TRBV9|many
CASSVKDWNTGELFF
TGTGCCAGCAGCGTCAAAGACTGGAACACCGGGGAGCTGTTTTTT